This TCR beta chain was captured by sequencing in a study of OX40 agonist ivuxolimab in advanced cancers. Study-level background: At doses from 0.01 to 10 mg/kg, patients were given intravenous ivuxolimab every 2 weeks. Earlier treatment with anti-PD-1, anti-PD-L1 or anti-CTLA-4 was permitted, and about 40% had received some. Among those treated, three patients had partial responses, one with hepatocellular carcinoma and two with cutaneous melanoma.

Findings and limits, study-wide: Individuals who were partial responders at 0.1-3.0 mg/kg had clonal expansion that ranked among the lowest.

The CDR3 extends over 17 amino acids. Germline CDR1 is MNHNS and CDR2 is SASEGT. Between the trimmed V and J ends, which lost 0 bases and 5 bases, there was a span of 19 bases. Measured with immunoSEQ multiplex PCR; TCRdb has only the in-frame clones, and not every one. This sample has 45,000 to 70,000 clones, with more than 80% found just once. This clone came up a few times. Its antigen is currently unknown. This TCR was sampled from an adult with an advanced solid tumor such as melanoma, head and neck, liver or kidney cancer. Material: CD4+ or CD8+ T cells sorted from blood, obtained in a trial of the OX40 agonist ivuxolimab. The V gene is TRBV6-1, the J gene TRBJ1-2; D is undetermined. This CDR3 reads CASSEALAGASGYGYTF. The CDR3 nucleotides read TGTGCCAGCAGTGAAGCATTAGCAGGCGCCTCTGGATATGGCTACACCTTC.